The subject of this entry is one T cell receptor (beta chain). Its target is not known. Trimming at V came to 5 bases and at J to 1 base, leaving 5 bases not matched to a gene. This CDR3 contains 15 residues. Germline-derived CDR1 and CDR2 are SGHAT and FQNNGV. MiXCR was run by TCRdb on the reads, yielding one entry per CDR3 protein. The sample lists 45,000 to 55,000 distinct CDR3 sequences, under 25% occurring once. The data were obtained in a study of T cell repertoires in cytomegalovirus infection. Study in general: The authors used CMV epitopes that were HLA-C-restricted (recently identified) and HLA-B-restricted (well studied). Matching HLA type and CMV infection were both indicated by public TCR beta signatures.

Study results and limitations: Accumulated public TCR beta family frequency recognized individuals carrying CMV together with the relevant HLA.

This rearrangement joins TRBV11-2 to TRBJ1-5; 7 bases agree with TRBD1. The sample here was CD8+ T cells from cultured PBMCs, taken from culture after CMV antigen stimulation. The TCR sequence derives from a human donor in good health (CMV status not recorded). Some clones in this sample may be carry-over from other donors' samples. The CDR3 nucleotides read TGTGCCAGCAGCGATGACAGGGAAAGCAATCAGCCCCAGCATTTT. Protein: CASSDDRESNQPQHF.